This is a list of T cell receptor beta chains from one sample in a study of CD8 T cells in ankylosing spondylitis. TCRdb itself ran the 5' RACE reads through MiXCR, one entry per CDR3 protein. The repertoire holds about 540,000 distinct CDR3 sequences, with more than 9.5% as singletons. The sequencing input was blood, either unsorted or a sorted T cell fraction (not recorded which). These receptors were collected from a male donor with ankylosing spondylitis. The CDR3 runs from the conserved cysteine through the conserved F or W. A D gene is named only where the DNA matches it firmly. Expanded clones are given a class, and other clones once, few, many or no size at all.

>TRBJ2-1|-|14|TRBD1|TRBV28
CASSLVGQFREQFF
TGTGCCAGCAGTTTAGTGGGACAGTTTCGTGAGCAGTTCTTC
>TRBJ2-1|few|13|-|TRBV20-1
CSAILAVIDEQFF
TGCAGTGCTATTCTAGCCGTGATTGATGAGCAGTTCTTC
>TRBJ2-5|-|13|-|TRBV10-3
CATQFRETETQYF
TGTGCCACCCAGTTCCGGGAGACGGAGACCCAGTACTTC
>TRBJ1-3|-|15|-|TRBV5-1
CASSHDGSSGNTIYF
TGCGCCAGCAGCCACGACGGATCCTCTGGAAACACCATATATTTT
>TRBJ2-5|-|11|-|TRBV20-1
CSASREETQYF
TGCAGTGCCAGCAGGGAAGAGACCCAGTACTTC
>TRBJ2-1|many|16|TRBD2|TRBV24-1
CATSDPGGGRNNEQFF
TGTGCCACCAGTGACCCGGGCGGCGGGAGGAATAATGAGCAGTTCTTC
>TRBJ2-1|few|16|-|TRBV15
CATSRVGASSYNEQFF
TGTGCCACCAGCAGAGTCGGGGCTAGCTCCTACAATGAGCAGTTCTTC
>TRBJ2-1|few|13|-|TRBV9
CASSVGELNEQFF
TGTGCCAGCAGCGTAGGGGAATTAAATGAGCAGTTCTTC
>TRBJ1-1|-|14|-|TRBV27
CASAISGGYTEAFF
TGTGCCAGCGCAATAAGCGGGGGCTACACTGAAGCTTTCTTT
>TRBJ2-2|few|18|TRBD2|TRBV5-1
CASSYTPSGSSGAGELFF
TGCGCCAGCAGCTATACCCCTAGCGGGAGTTCGGGAGCCGGGGAGCTGTTTTTT
>TRBJ2-1|few|16|-|TRBV5-1
CASNLLALSSYNEQFF
TGCGCCAGCAACCTTCTAGCGCTTAGCTCCTACAATGAGCAGTTCTTC
>TRBJ1-2|-|14|TRBD1|TRBV10-3
CAIRQTGEARGYTF
TGTGCCATCAGGCAAACAGGGGAAGCTCGAGGCTACACCTTC
>TRBJ1-5|many|14|-|TRBV29-1
CSVSLQQGGQPQHF
TGCAGCGTCTCACTCCAACAGGGAGGTCAGCCCCAGCATTTT
>TRBJ2-7|-|14|TRBD2|TRBV20-1
CSGDGGLAGYEQYF
TGCAGTGGGGACGGGGGACTAGCGGGCTACGAGCAGTACTTC
>TRBJ1-1|many|16|-|TRBV7-8
CASSLGLRGRDTEAFF
TGTGCCAGCAGCTTAGGTCTACGAGGAAGGGACACTGAAGCTTTCTTT
>TRBJ1-4|-|15|TRBD1|TRBV6-1
CASGKGQVANEKLFF
TGTGCCAGCGGAAAGGGACAGGTTGCTAATGAAAAACTGTTTTTT
>TRBJ2-7|-|13|-|TRBV19
CASSIKVSYEQYF
TGTGCCAGTAGTATAAAAGTGAGTTACGAGCAGTACTTC
>TRBJ2-7|few|14|-|TRBV7-2
CASNRGGSPYEQYF
TGTGCCAGCAACCGCGGTGGCTCACCCTACGAGCAGTACTTC
>TRBJ2-5|-|16|TRBD2|TRBV10-2
CASGILAEAGEETQYF
TGCGCCAGCGGGATACTAGCGGAGGCGGGGGAGGAGACCCAGTACTTC
>TRBJ2-5|many|16|-|TRBV10-2
CASSEPLEYPRETQYF
TGCGCCAGCAGTGAGCCACTAGAGTATCCCAGGGAGACCCAGTACTTC
>TRBJ2-7|few|16|TRBD2|TRBV5-1
CASSTPQAGGSYEQYF
TGCGCCAGCAGCACCCCCCAAGCGGGAGGGTCCTACGAGCAGTACTTC
>TRBJ2-5|few|16|TRBD2|TRBV5-1
CASSQGLAGVGETQYF
TGCGCCAGCAGCCAAGGACTAGCGGGAGTGGGGGAGACCCAGTACTTC
>TRBJ1-4|-|17|TRBD1|TRBV5-1
CASSFDRERPRGEKLFF
TGCGCCAGCAGCTTCGACAGGGAACGGCCTCGGGGTGAAAAACTGTTTTTT
>TRBJ2-5|few|16|-|TRBV7-8
CASSLAESGSQETQYF
TGTGCCAGCAGCTTAGCGGAGAGTGGGTCACAAGAGACCCAGTACTTC
>TRBJ2-2|-|15|-|TRBV5-1
CASSVQGGDTGELFF
TGCGCCAGCAGCGTACAGGGAGGGGACACCGGGGAGCTGTTTTTT
>TRBJ2-3|-|14|-|TRBV6-1
CASSESPSSDTQYF
TGTGCCAGCAGTGAGTCCCCCTCTTCAGATACGCAGTATTTT
>TRBJ1-5|few|18|TRBD1|TRBV30
CAWSASGTDLLSNQPQHF
TGTGCCTGGAGTGCATCCGGGACAGACTTATTAAGCAATCAGCCCCAGCATTTT
>TRBJ1-2|few|16|-|TRBV6-1
CASSEALRGPGYGYTF
TGTGCCAGCAGTGAAGCGCTTCGGGGTCCGGGCTATGGCTACACCTTC
>TRBJ2-3|few|15|-|TRBV6-5
CASSLRQAQADTQYF
TGTGCCAGCAGCTTAAGACAGGCGCAAGCAGATACGCAGTATTTT
>TRBJ2-7|few|15|TRBD2|TRBV10-3
CAISPGLAGSHEQYF
TGTGCCATCAGTCCGGGACTAGCGGGATCGCACGAGCAGTACTTC
>TRBJ1-1|-|15|TRBD1|TRBV9
CASSVDYRGHTEAFF
TGTGCCAGCAGCGTCGACTACAGGGGGCACACTGAAGCTTTCTTT
>TRBJ2-5|many|14|-|TRBV4-2
CASSQAETQETQYF
TGTGCCAGCAGCCAAGCGGAGACTCAAGAGACCCAGTACTTC
>TRBJ1-1|-|12|TRBD1|TRBV20-1
CSVSRGLVEAFF
TGCAGTGTCTCCAGGGGGCTAGTGGAAGCTTTCTTT
>TRBJ2-1|many|14|-|TRBV5-1
CASSPRTAYNEQFF
TGCGCCAGCAGCCCCCGTACTGCCTACAATGAGCAGTTCTTC
>TRBJ2-5|-|12|TRBD1|TRBV20-1
CSATGGRETQYF
TGCAGTGCCACAGGGGGCAGGGAGACCCAGTACTTC
>TRBJ2-3|many|14|TRBD1|TRBV2
CASGGQGAQNTQYF
TGTGCCAGCGGGGGACAGGGGGCGCAAAATACGCAGTATTTT
>TRBJ1-2|few|14|-|TRBV18
CASSPGEENYGYTF
TGTGCCAGCTCACCGGGGGAAGAGAACTATGGCTACACCTTC
>TRBJ1-1|-|16|TRBD1|TRBV20-1
CSARDKGQGASTEAFF
TGCAGTGCTAGAGATAAAGGACAGGGGGCGAGCACTGAAGCTTTCTTT
>TRBJ1-2|-|12|-|TRBV20-1
CSAVEDTYGYTF
TGCAGTGCGGTGGAGGATACCTATGGCTACACCTTC
>TRBJ1-5|-|16|-|TRBV28
CASSLSWPDSNQPQHF
TGTGCCAGCAGTTTATCTTGGCCGGACAGCAATCAGCCCCAGCATTTT
>TRBJ1-1|-|17|-|TRBV18
CASSPPSISGGNTEAFF
TGTGCCAGCTCACCCCCGTCTATTAGCGGGGGTAACACTGAAGCTTTCTTT
>TRBJ2-1|-|17|-|TRBV20-1
CSARGGVDTYTYNEQFF
TGCAGTGCTAGAGGGGGGGTAGATACTTATACCTACAATGAGCAGTTCTTC
>TRBJ2-6|-|18|-|TRBV29-1
CSVDSRAGDLAGANVLTF
TGCAGCGTTGACTCTAGGGCAGGGGATTTGGCTGGGGCCAACGTCCTGACTTTC
>TRBJ2-2|few|16|TRBD2|TRBV29-1
CSAIRGVRGSSGELFF
TGCAGCGCTATACGGGGGGTACGCGGGAGTAGCGGGGAGCTGTTTTTT
>TRBJ1-1|few|16|-|TRBV10-2
CASSESYSEENTEAFF
TGCGCCAGCAGTGAGTCATATTCAGAGGAGAACACTGAAGCTTTCTTT
>TRBJ2-3|many|13|-|TRBV7-9
CASSFGLTDTQYF
TGTGCCAGCAGTTTCGGACTCACAGATACGCAGTATTTT
>TRBJ2-1|many|16|TRBD2|TRBV13
CASSLTERDSYNEQFF
TGTGCCAGCAGCTTAACGGAGCGGGACTCCTACAATGAGCAGTTCTTC
>TRBJ2-7|few|13|-|TRBV30
CAWSVRLFYEQYF
TGTGCCTGGAGTGTACGCCTGTTCTACGAGCAGTACTTC
>TRBJ2-5|-|14|-|TRBV21-1
CASSTKDSQETQYF
TGTGCCAGCAGCACCAAAGACAGCCAAGAGACCCAGTACTTC
>TRBJ2-2|-|16|TRBD2|TRBV12-5
CASGSMTSVLTGELFF
TGTGCTAGTGGTTCTATGACTAGCGTTCTGACCGGGGAGCTGTTTTTT
>TRBJ2-7|many|15|-|TRBV4-2
CASSQEAGSSYEQYF
TGTGCCAGCAGCCAAGAGGCAGGGAGCTCCTACGAGCAGTACTTC
>TRBJ2-1|few|14|TRBD1|TRBV29-1
CSGRRDRGYNEQFF
TGCAGCGGGCGCCGGGACAGGGGCTACAATGAGCAGTTCTTC
>TRBJ1-2|few|16|-|TRBV21-1
CASSSVGQGLAYGYTF
TGTGCCAGCAGCAGCGTGGGACAGGGACTAGCCTATGGCTACACCTTC
>TRBJ2-2|-|13|TRBD1|TRBV30
CAWGTGRTGELFF
TGTGCCTGGGGGACAGGGAGGACCGGGGAGCTGTTTTTT
>TRBJ1-1|many|15|TRBD1|TRBV19
CASTKTGGGGTEAFF
TGTGCCAGTACTAAAACAGGGGGCGGTGGCACTGAAGCTTTCTTT
>TRBJ2-7|-|14|TRBD1|TRBV3-1
CASSFGQGGYEQYF
TGTGCCAGCAGCTTCGGACAGGGGGGATACGAGCAGTACTTC
>TRBJ2-1|many|15|-|TRBV5-1
CASKPPTPRTSEQFF
TGCGCCAGCAAGCCCCCGACCCCTCGAACAAGTGAGCAGTTCTTC
>TRBJ2-1|-|16|-|TRBV6-1
CASRDSGISSYNEQFF
TGTGCCAGCAGGGACAGCGGGATCAGCTCCTACAATGAGCAGTTCTTC